A selection of T cell receptor beta chains follows, all from one sample in a study of CD8+ T cells in alopecia areata. Some clones are missing from TCRdb's copy, which holds only in-frame ones; the method was immunoSEQ multiplex PCR. The sample lists approximately 59,000 clones, about 44% seen once, with about a sixth in the top ten. Sequenced here: CD8+ T cells sorted from blood, sampled at week 0. Source of these receptors: a human donor with alopecia areata. CDR3s include the opening cysteine and the closing phenylalanine or tryptophan. The size of a clone is reported for some rows only, either as once, few or many, or as a class for expanded clones.

v_call	clone_size	j_call	cdr3_length	cdr3_aa
TRBV7-9	.	TRBJ2-2	16	CASSSVGTANTGELFF
TRBV7-3	.	TRBJ2-1	14	CASSLRGNYNEQFF
TRBV6-5	once	TRBJ1-2	11	CASDGPYGYTF
TRBV30	.	TRBJ2-7	15	CAWSEGHQSSYEQYF
TRBV27	.	TRBJ2-3	14	CASSPRGRGDTQYF
TRBV7-9	few	TRBJ1-2	15	CASSLGDGFNYGYTF
TRBV13	.	TRBJ2-7	16	CASSLGRTGADYEQYF
TRBV25-1	.	TRBJ1-2	11	CASRRGAGYTF
TRBV9	.	TRBJ2-2	18	CATTRLARKLANTGELFF
TRBV4-1	.	TRBJ2-3	17	CASSQDFAGSTRDTQYF
TRBV27	few	TRBJ2-3	13	CASSYRQWDTQYF
TRBV19	.	TRBJ2-7	14	CASSITSGSGEQYF
TRBV7-2	few	TRBJ2-3	18	CASSLNGGGISSTDTQYF
TRBV15	.	TRBJ2-1	15	CATSNGLGSQNEQFF
TRBV29-1	.	TRBJ1-3	13	CSVERRDGNTIYF
TRBV29-1	.	TRBJ1-1	12	CSADPMRTEAFF